These T cell receptor beta chains were read from a single sample in a study of blood T cells in healthy people across ages. TCRdb analysed the 5' RACE reads with MiXCR anew, one entry per CDR3 protein. The table includes some 1,000,000 distinct CDR3 sequences, roughly 24% detected once. The same data also contributed to another study, on T cells of mothers and their children.

The specimen sequenced was blood. The receptors here all came from a girl aged 2 to 10 in good health. Both conserved end residues are part of each CDR3. A D gene is named only where the DNA matches it firmly. Clone size appears in some rows only: once, few, many, or a class for an expanded clone.

v_call: TRBV29-1; d_call: -; clone_size: few; j_call: TRBJ1-5; cdr3_aa: CSAGGNANQPQHF; cdr3_nt: TGCAGCGCCGGTGGTAACGCCAATCAGCCCCAGCATTTT
v_call: TRBV4-3; d_call: -; clone_size: once; j_call: TRBJ1-6; cdr3_aa: CASSQDRRGDSPLHF; cdr3_nt: TGCGCCAGCAGCCAAGATAGACGGGGAGATTCACCCCTCCACTTT
v_call: TRBV9; d_call: TRBD1; clone_size: few; j_call: TRBJ1-4; cdr3_aa: CASSALDRGDEKLFF; cdr3_nt: TGTGCCAGCAGCGCTTTGGACAGGGGCGATGAAAAACTGTTTTTT
v_call: TRBV6-5; d_call: -; clone_size: -; j_call: TRBJ1-4; cdr3_aa: CASRKGVGEKLFF; cdr3_nt: TGTGCCAGCAGGAAAGGGGTTGGTGAAAAACTGTTTTTT
v_call: TRBV29-1; d_call: -; clone_size: -; j_call: TRBJ2-7; cdr3_aa: CSAGGPGGHEQYF; cdr3_nt: TGCAGCGCCGGGGGGCCTGGGGGCCACGAGCAGTACTTC
v_call: TRBV7-2; d_call: TRBD1; clone_size: -; j_call: TRBJ1-5; cdr3_aa: CASSSQDRDNQPQHF; cdr3_nt: TGTGCCAGCAGCTCCCAGGACAGGGACAATCAGCCCCAGCATTTT
v_call: TRBV20-1; d_call: -; clone_size: -; j_call: TRBJ2-3; cdr3_aa: CSARVWGVDTQYF; cdr3_nt: TGCAGTGCTAGAGTTTGGGGGGTAGATACGCAGTATTTT
v_call: TRBV20-1; d_call: TRBD2; clone_size: -; j_call: TRBJ2-5; cdr3_aa: CSARDLAGVGETQYF; cdr3_nt: TGCAGTGCTAGAGACCTAGCGGGAGTAGGGGAGACCCAGTACTTC
v_call: TRBV28; d_call: -; clone_size: few; j_call: TRBJ2-1; cdr3_aa: CASKRADSYNEQFF; cdr3_nt: TGTGCCAGCAAGCGGGCGGATTCCTACAATGAGCAGTTCTTC
v_call: TRBV7-9; d_call: -; clone_size: few; j_call: TRBJ1-1; cdr3_aa: CASSPGGIGTEAFF; cdr3_nt: TGTGCCAGCAGCCCGGGGGGTATAGGTACTGAAGCTTTCTTT
v_call: TRBV6-6; d_call: TRBD1; clone_size: -; j_call: TRBJ1-6; cdr3_aa: CASSDRVVSPLHF; cdr3_nt: TGTGCCAGCTCTGACAGGGTAGTTTCACCCCTCCACTTT
v_call: TRBV20-1; d_call: -; clone_size: many; j_call: TRBJ2-5; cdr3_aa: CSAQYQETQYF; cdr3_nt: TGCAGTGCCCAGTACCAAGAGACCCAGTACTTC
v_call: TRBV2; d_call: -; clone_size: -; j_call: TRBJ2-3; cdr3_aa: CASSVMPDTQYF; cdr3_nt: TGTGCCAGCAGTGTGATGCCAGATACGCAGTATTTT
v_call: TRBV12-3/TRBV12-4; d_call: -; clone_size: few; j_call: TRBJ1-6; cdr3_aa: CASSLDRLNSPLHF; cdr3_nt: TGTGCCAGCAGTTTGGACAGACTGAATTCACCCCTCCACTTT
v_call: TRBV10-1; d_call: -; clone_size: -; j_call: TRBJ2-7; cdr3_aa: CASSEVGEEQYF; cdr3_nt: TGCGCCAGCAGTGAAGTCGGAGAAGAGCAGTACTTC
v_call: TRBV4-1; d_call: TRBD1; clone_size: -; j_call: TRBJ1-4; cdr3_aa: CASSHRHGQGNEKLFF; cdr3_nt: TGCGCCAGCAGCCACCGGCACGGACAGGGTAATGAAAAACTGTTTTTT
v_call: TRBV11-2; d_call: -; clone_size: -; j_call: TRBJ2-7; cdr3_aa: CASSPASALRPMYEQYF; cdr3_nt: TGTGCCAGCAGCCCCGCTAGCGCCCTACGCCCGATGTACGAGCAGTACTTC
v_call: TRBV4-1; d_call: -; clone_size: many; j_call: TRBJ2-1; cdr3_aa: CASSPPLPDFEQFF; cdr3_nt: TGCGCCAGCAGCCCCCCTCTTCCCGACTTTGAGCAGTTCTTC
v_call: TRBV6-2/TRBV6-3; d_call: -; clone_size: -; j_call: TRBJ2-1; cdr3_aa: CASSYSGGYNEQFF; cdr3_nt: TGTGCCAGCAGTTACTCTGGCGGGTACAATGAGCAGTTCTTC
v_call: TRBV28; d_call: -; clone_size: -; j_call: TRBJ2-3; cdr3_aa: CASSPQGGNTQYF; cdr3_nt: TGTGCCAGCAGTCCGCAGGGGGGGAATACGCAGTATTTT
v_call: TRBV11-2; d_call: -; clone_size: -; j_call: TRBJ2-3; cdr3_aa: CASSTPGDTQYF; cdr3_nt: TGTGCCAGCAGCACCCCGGGGGATACGCAGTATTTT
v_call: TRBV27; d_call: -; clone_size: few; j_call: TRBJ1-5; cdr3_aa: CASSPRGDNQPQHF; cdr3_nt: TGTGCCAGCAGTCCCCGTGGGGACAATCAGCCCCAGCATTTT
v_call: TRBV7-9; d_call: TRBD2; clone_size: -; j_call: TRBJ2-5; cdr3_aa: CASSPLPSGRAQETQYF; cdr3_nt: TGTGCCAGCAGCCCACTCCCTAGCGGGAGGGCACAAGAGACCCAGTACTTC
v_call: TRBV27; d_call: TRBD1; clone_size: -; j_call: TRBJ2-1; cdr3_aa: CASSFRKRQGYNEQLF; cdr3_nt: TGTGCCAGCAGTTTTAGGAAGAGACAGGGGTACAATGAGCAGCTCTTC
v_call: TRBV18; d_call: -; clone_size: few; j_call: TRBJ2-3; cdr3_aa: CASSPPSTRGPVGDTQYF; cdr3_nt: TGTGCCAGCTCACCACCGAGTACCCGGGGACCAGTTGGGGATACGCAGTATTTT
v_call: TRBV5-1; d_call: -; clone_size: -; j_call: TRBJ1-2; cdr3_aa: CASSTTTGNYGYTF; cdr3_nt: TGCGCCAGCAGCACCACTACAGGGAACTATGGCTACACCTTC
v_call: TRBV7-3; d_call: TRBD1; clone_size: few; j_call: TRBJ2-1; cdr3_aa: CASSLIQGAHEQFF; cdr3_nt: TGTGCCAGCAGCTTAATACAGGGGGCCCATGAGCAGTTCTTC